Listed here are 24 T cell receptor beta chains from one sample, sequenced in a study of blood T cell repertoires in COVID-19. The repertoire was sequenced with immunoSEQ multiplex PCR; TCRdb's copy has only in-frame clones and lacks some. This sample has about 72,000 clones, with approximately 87% found just once. Sample: peripheral blood. Receptor source: an elderly woman with acute or convalescent COVID-19.

This clone was seen once. The V call is TRBV30, the J call TRBJ1-2; 9 bases match TRBD1. Germline CDR1 GTSNPN, CDR2 SVGIG (reference sequence). The ends lost 2 bases at V and 2 bases at J; junction bases unmatched: 9. CDR3 length: 16 residues. The CDR3 bases are TGTGCCTGGAGTCCTGGACAGGGGTTGAGGAACTATGGCTACACCTTC. Translated, it gives CAWSPGQGLRNYGYTF.

This chain links TRBV5-4 with TRBJ2-1; no definite D call. CDR3 length: 13 residues. Between the trimmed V and J ends, which lost 5 bases and 0 bases, there was a span of 6 bases. CDR1 is SGHNT and CDR2 is YYREEE in the germline V gene (reference sequence). CDR3 DNA: TGTGCCAGCAGACCGAGCTCCTACAATGAGCAGTTCTTC. This codes for CASRPSSYNEQFF.

The genes are TRBV7-9 and TRBJ1-5, with D unclear. Per germline, CDR1 SEHNR and CDR2 FQNEAQ (reference sequence). CDR3 size: 13 residues. V was pared by 2 bases and J by 6 bases, with 8 bases between. The CDR3 nucleotides read TGTGCCAGCAGCTTACAGGATGGTCAGCCCCAGCATTTT. It specifies CASSLQDGQPQHF.

The count of this clone is one. V is TRBV6-6 and J is TRBJ2-2; 10 nucleotides match TRBD1. The germline V gene has CDR1 MNHNY and CDR2 SVGAGI (reference sequence). With 5 bases clipped from V and 4 bases from J, the junction kept 7 bases outside the gene matches. This CDR3 comprises 16 residues. The CDR3 loop reads CASSQPDRGRTGELFF. The CDR3 region has the DNA TGTGCCAGCAGTCAACCCGACAGGGGGCGCACCGGGGAGCTGTTTTTT.

This chain links TRBV10-3 with TRBJ2-2, with TRBD1 as a possible D gene (6 bases). Per the germline V gene, CDR1 is ENHRY and CDR2 is SYGVKD. The CDR3 sequence is 15 residues long. Trimming took off 6 bases at V and 1 base at J, with 12 bases between the two ends. CDR3 sequence reads: CAIRGAGQNTGELFF. CDR3 nucleotide sequence: TGTGCCATCAGGGGGGCAGGTCAGAACACCGGGGAGCTGTTTTTT.

The J gene is TRBJ2-7, the V gene TRBV19, with 10 bases aligning to TRBD1. CDR1 is LNHDA, CDR2 SQIVND, per germline (reference sequence). Trimming at V came to 3 bases and at J to 5 bases, leaving 7 bases not matched to a gene. CDR3 size: 15 residues. The CDR3 region has the DNA TGTGCCAGTAGTATTGTGGGACAGGGGAAAAACGAGCAGTACTTC. Its protein is CASSIVGQGKNEQYF.

This clone came up a few times. This chain uses TRBV30 with TRBJ2-1; D call uncertain. The CDR3 sequence is 11 residues long. Trimming removed 6 bases at V and 5 bases at J, with 8 bases between. Germline V CDR1 and CDR2: GTSNPN, SVGIG (reference sequence). The CDR3 DNA reads TGTGCCTGTGGCGGCCACAATGAGCAGTTCTTC. Translation gives CACGGHNEQFF.

The rearrangement joins TRBV7-9 to TRBJ2-1; 10 positions match TRBD2. Trimming removed 0 bases from V and 5 bases from J; junction bases left unmatched: 7. CDR3 length: 17 amino acids. The germline V gene has CDR1 SEHNR and CDR2 FQNEAQ (reference sequence). CDR3 in amino acids: CASSLAGSLAGNNEQFF. For the CDR3, the DNA is TGTGCCAGCAGCTTAGCGGGTTCACTAGCGGGAAACAATGAGCAGTTCTTC.

Turning to this clone: The junction does not match germline at one end; this may be a read error. The chain has TRBV7-7 and TRBJ2-1; D might be TRBD1 (6 bases). This CDR3 comprises 15 residues. Per germline, CDR1 SSHAT and CDR2 FNYEAQ (reference sequence). CDR3 amino acids: CASSLRSQGRNEQFF. The CDR3 DNA sequence: TGTGCTAGCAGCTTAAGAAGCCAGGGGCGGAATGAGCAGTTCTTC. Variable domain in full (rest from reference TRBV7-7 and TRBJ2-1): GAGVSQSPRYKVTKRGQDVTLRCDPISSHATLYWYQQALGQGPEFLTYFNYEAQPDKSGLPSDRFSAERPEGSISTLTIQRTEQRDSAMYRCASSLRSQGRNEQFFGPGTRLTVL.

This chain uses TRBV6-5 with TRBJ2-1, with D uncertain. Per the germline V gene, CDR1 is MNHEY and CDR2 is SVGAGI. The CDR3 sequence is 13 residues long. Between the trimmed V and J ends, which lost 8 bases and 0 bases, there was a span of 8 bases. The CDR3 DNA reads as TGTGCCAGCCTGCGCGCCTCCTACAATGAGCAGTTCTTC. Its translation is CASLRASYNEQFF.

The J gene is TRBJ2-1, the V gene TRBV13, with D maybe TRBD1 (6 bases). CDR1 and CDR2 (germline): PRHDT, FYEKMQ (reference sequence). V was pared by 3 bases and J by 3 bases, with 6 bases between. There are 13 residues in the CDR3. This CDR3 is CASSFRGYNEQFF. CDR3 coding DNA: TGTGCCAGCAGCTTCAGGGGCTACAATGAGCAGTTCTTC.

This clone appeared a few times. V is TRBV7-3 and J is TRBJ1-2; 7 nucleotides line up with TRBD1. The V segment lost 3 bases and the J segment 0 bases; nucleotides outside the gene matches: 4. CDR3 length: 15 residues. Germline CDR1 reads SGHTA; CDR2 reads FQGTGA. The CDR3 DNA reads TGTGCCAGCAGCTTGGCCGGGACAGCTAACTATGGCTACACCTTC. Protein product: CASSLAGTANYGYTF.

The chain combines TRBV10-3 with TRBJ1-2; tentative D call: TRBD1 (5 bases). Trimming pared 8 bases from V and 7 bases from J, leaving 23 bases between. Germline-derived CDR1 and CDR2 are ENHRY and SYGVKD. The CDR3 spans 15 residues. CDR3 region: CAIQVEGGGGGGYTF. The CDR3, as DNA: TGTGCCATCCAGGTCGAGGGCGGGGGAGGAGGTGGCTACACCTTC.

The chain recombines TRBV5-1 with TRBJ1-6; D remains ambiguous. CDR1 is SGHRS, CDR2 YFSETQ, per germline. V lost 3 bases and J 0 bases, leaving 7 bases between the germline ends. CDR3 length: 15 amino acids. CDR3 in amino acids: CASSSSVSYNSPLHF. For the CDR3, the DNA is TGCGCCAGCAGCTCCTCCGTCTCCTATAATTCACCCCTCCACTTT. The full variable domain, completed using reference TRBV5-1 and TRBJ1-6, is KAGVTQTPRYLIKTRGQQVTLSCSPISGHRSVSWYQQTPGQGLQFLFEYFSETQRNKGNFPGRFSGRQFSNSRSEMNVSTLELGDSALYLCASSSSVSYNSPLHFGNGTRLTVT.

This clone was found a few times. The CDR3 spells CASSFFRGEKLFF. The CDR3 nucleotides read TGTGCCAGCAGTTTTTTTCGAGGCGAAAAACTGTTTTTT. This chain links TRBV12-3 or TRBV12-4 with TRBJ1-4; D gene uncertain. The V and J ends lost 3 bases and 8 bases respectively, with 10 bases between them. The CDR3 length is 13 residues.

The chain couples TRBV7-9 to TRBJ2-5; 11 bases fit TRBD2. The germline V gene encodes CDR1 SEHNR and CDR2 FQNEAQ (reference sequence). The CDR3 loop spans 16 amino acids. V lost 1 base to trimming and J lost 5 bases; unmatched junction nucleotides: 6. The chain's CDR3 is CASSLVGSGRGETQYF. DNA of the CDR3: TGTGCCAGCAGCTTAGTGGGTAGCGGGAGGGGCGAGACCCAGTACTTC.

The sample holds a few counts of this clone. The chain is built from TRBV5-1 and TRBJ1-1; 8 nucleotides line up with TRBD1. Per germline, CDR1 SGHRS and CDR2 YFSETQ. V lost 2 bases and J lost 2; bases outside the gene matches: 5. The CDR3 runs to 15 residues. Here the CDR3 DNA reads TGCGCCAGCAGCTTTTTGACAGGGGTTAACACTGAAGCTTTCTTT. It translates to CASSFLTGVNTEAFF.

This rearrangement joins TRBV5-6 to TRBJ2-7, with D possibly matching TRBD2 (5 bases). CDR1 SGHDT and CDR2 YYEEEE come from the germline V gene. This CDR3 spans 16 amino acids. V lost 3 bases and J lost 2, with 18 bases in between. The CDR3 is CASSSGGPGLPYEQYF. The DNA for the CDR3 is TGTGCCAGCAGCTCCGGAGGTCCGGGTTTACCCTACGAGCAGTACTTC.

J is TRBJ1-1 and V is TRBV4-1, with 9 bases fitting TRBD1. Germline V lookup: CDR1 MGHRA, CDR2 YSYEKL. This CDR3 spans 15 amino acids. Trimming took 2 bases from V and 5 from J; bases not matched to a gene: 6. The CDR3 region is CASSQLQGATTEAFF. The CDR3 bases are TGCGCCAGCAGCCAATTACAGGGGGCAACGACTGAAGCTTTCTTT.

V usage is TRBV27 and J usage is TRBJ1-2; weak D call: TRBD1 (5 bases). Germline-derived CDR1 and CDR2 are MNHEY and SMNVEV (reference sequence). The CDR3 spans 13 residues. Trimming pared 3 bases from V and 6 bases from J, leaving 11 bases between. CDR3 region: CASSLGQGDGYTF. The CDR3 DNA sequence: TGTGCCAGCAGTTTGGGTCAGGGTGATGGCTACACCTTC.

This sequence joins TRBV18 and TRBJ1-2; 7 bases fit TRBD1. V was pared by 6 bases and J by 8 bases, with 9 bases of the junction left unmatched. The germline V gene encodes CDR1 KGHSH and CDR2 LQKENI. This CDR3 is built from 13 residues. CDR3 sequence (DNA): TGTGCCAGCTCGGATACAGGGGATGTAGGCTACACCTTC. As protein: CASSDTGDVGYTF.

The chain links TRBV6-6 to TRBJ1-2; TRBD1 matches at 7 bases. Germline V CDR1 and CDR2: MNHNY, SVGAGI (reference sequence). This CDR3 has 14 amino acids. V was clipped by 0 bases and J by 6 bases; unmatched bases: 4. In nucleotides, the CDR3 is TGTGCCAGCAGTTACTCGGAGACAGGGAATGGCTACACCTTC. This translates into CASSYSETGNGYTF.

V usage is TRBV5-1 and J usage is TRBJ1-5; D perhaps matches TRBD1 (5 bases). CDR3 length equals 14 residues. Germline-derived CDR1 and CDR2 are SGHRS and YFSETQ. Trimming stripped 3 bases from V and 4 bases from J, with 11 bases between. In DNA form, the CDR3 reads TGCGCCAGCAGCTCGGGACTCGTTAATCAGCCCCAGCATTTT. It specifies CASSSGLVNQPQHF.

Here the CDR3 DNA reads TGTGCCTGGGCCCATTCCGGGACTGGATACAATGAGCAGTTCTTC. Translation: CAWAHSGTGYNEQFF. The V call is TRBV30, the J call TRBJ2-1; D may be TRBD2 (6 bases). The V gene lost 5 bases and the J gene lost 4 bases, with 18 bases spanning the gap. CDR3 size: 15 residues. Germline V gene sequence: CDR1 GTSNPN, CDR2 SVGIG (reference sequence).